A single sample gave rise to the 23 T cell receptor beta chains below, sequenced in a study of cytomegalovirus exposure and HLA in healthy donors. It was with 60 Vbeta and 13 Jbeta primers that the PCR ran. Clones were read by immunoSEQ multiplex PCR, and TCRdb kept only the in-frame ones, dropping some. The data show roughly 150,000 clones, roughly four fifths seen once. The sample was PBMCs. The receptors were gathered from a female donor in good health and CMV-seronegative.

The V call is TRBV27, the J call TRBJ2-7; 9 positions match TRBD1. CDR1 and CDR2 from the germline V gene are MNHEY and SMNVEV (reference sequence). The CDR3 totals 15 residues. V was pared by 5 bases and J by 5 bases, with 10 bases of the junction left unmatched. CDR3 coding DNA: TGTGCCAGCAGTCTCTCCGGGACAGGGTCCCACGAGCAGTACTTC. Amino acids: CASSLSGTGSHEQYF.

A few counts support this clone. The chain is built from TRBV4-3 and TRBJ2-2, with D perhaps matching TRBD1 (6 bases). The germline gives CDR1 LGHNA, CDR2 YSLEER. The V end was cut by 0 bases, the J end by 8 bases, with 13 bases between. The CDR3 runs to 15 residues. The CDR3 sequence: CASSQDEGVPGELFF. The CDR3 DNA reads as TGCGCCAGCAGCCAAGATGAGGGGGTCCCTGGGGAGCTGTTTTTT.

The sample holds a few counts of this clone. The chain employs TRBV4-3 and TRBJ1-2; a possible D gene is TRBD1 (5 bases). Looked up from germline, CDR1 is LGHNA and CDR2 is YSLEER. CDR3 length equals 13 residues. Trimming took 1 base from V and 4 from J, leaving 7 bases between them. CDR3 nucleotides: TGCGCCAGCAGCCAAGGGGGGGGCTATGGCTACACCTTC. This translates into CASSQGGGYGYTF.

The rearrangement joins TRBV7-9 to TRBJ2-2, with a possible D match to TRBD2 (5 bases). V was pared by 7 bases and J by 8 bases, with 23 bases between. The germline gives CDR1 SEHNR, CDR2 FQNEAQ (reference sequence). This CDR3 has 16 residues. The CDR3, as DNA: TGTGCCAGCACCCATAGGTCGGTGGGAATAGCGGGGGAGCTGTTTTTT. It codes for CASTHRSVGIAGELFF.

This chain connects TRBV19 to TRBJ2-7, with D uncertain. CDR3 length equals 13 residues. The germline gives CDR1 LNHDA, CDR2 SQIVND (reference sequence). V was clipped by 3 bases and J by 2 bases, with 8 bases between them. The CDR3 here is CASSINQAYEQYF. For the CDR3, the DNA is TGTGCCAGTAGTATTAATCAGGCCTACGAGCAGTACTTC.

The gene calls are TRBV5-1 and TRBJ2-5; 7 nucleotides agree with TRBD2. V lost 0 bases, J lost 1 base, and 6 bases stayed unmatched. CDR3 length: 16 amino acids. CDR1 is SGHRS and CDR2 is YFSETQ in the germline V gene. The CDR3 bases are TGCGCCAGCAGCTTGGCGGCGGGAGTCGGCCAAGAGACCCAGTACTTC. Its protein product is CASSLAAGVGQETQYF.

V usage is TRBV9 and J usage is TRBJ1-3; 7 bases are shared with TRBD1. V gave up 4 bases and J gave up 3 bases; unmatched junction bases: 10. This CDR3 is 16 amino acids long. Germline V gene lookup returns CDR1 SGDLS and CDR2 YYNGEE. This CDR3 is CASSLYRDRVGNTIYF. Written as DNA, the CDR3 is TGTGCCAGCAGCCTTTACCGGGACAGAGTTGGAAACACCATATATTTT.

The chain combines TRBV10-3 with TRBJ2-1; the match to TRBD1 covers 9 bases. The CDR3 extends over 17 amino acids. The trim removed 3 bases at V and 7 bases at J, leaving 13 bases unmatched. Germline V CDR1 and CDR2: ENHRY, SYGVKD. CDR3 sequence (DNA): TGTGCCATCAGTGACGTAGGGACAGGGAGTATAAGAAATGAGCAGTTCTTC. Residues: CAISDVGTGSIRNEQFF.

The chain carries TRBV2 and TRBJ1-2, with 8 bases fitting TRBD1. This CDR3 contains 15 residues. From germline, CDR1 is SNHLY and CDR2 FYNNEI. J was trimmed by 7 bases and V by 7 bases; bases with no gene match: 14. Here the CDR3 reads CASIRKGRGQGGYTF. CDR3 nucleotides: TGTGCCAGCATCCGAAAGGGCAGGGGGCAAGGTGGCTACACCTTC.

The CDR3 spells CASSLAGTPNQPQHF. As DNA, the CDR3 is TGTGCCAGCAGCTTAGCCGGGACACCTAATCAGCCCCAGCATTTT. This chain connects TRBV7-9 to TRBJ1-5, with a possible D match to TRBD1 (6 bases). The CDR3 contains 15 residues. The V and J ends lost 0 bases and 4 bases respectively, with 10 bases between them. Germline loops: CDR1 SEHNR, CDR2 FQNEAQ (reference sequence).

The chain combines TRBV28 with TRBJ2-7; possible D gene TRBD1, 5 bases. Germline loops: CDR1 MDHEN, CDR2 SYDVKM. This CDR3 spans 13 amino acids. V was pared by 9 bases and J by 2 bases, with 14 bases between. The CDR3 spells CASLKGITYEQYF. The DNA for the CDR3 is TGTGCCAGTCTCAAGGGGATCACCTACGAGCAGTACTTC. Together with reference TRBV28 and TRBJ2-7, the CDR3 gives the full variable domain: DVKVTQSSRYLVKRTGEKVFLECVQDMDHENMFWYRQDPGLGLRLIYFSYDVKMKEKGDIPEGYSVSREKKERFSLILESASTNQTSMYLCASLKGITYEQYFGPGTRLTVT.

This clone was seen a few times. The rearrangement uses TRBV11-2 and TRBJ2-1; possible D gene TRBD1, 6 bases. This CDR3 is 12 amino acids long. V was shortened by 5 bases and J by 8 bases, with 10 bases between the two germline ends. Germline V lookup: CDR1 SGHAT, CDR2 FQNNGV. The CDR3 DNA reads TGTGCCAGCAGCCTCAACAGGGATGAGCAGTTCTTC. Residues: CASSLNRDEQFF.

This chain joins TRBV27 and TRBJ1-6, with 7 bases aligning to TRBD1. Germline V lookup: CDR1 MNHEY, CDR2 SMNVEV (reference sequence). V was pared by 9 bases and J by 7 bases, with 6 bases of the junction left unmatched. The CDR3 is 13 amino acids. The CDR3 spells CARSGQKNSPLHF. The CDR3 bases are TGTGCCAGGTCGGGACAGAAAAATTCACCCCTCCACTTT.

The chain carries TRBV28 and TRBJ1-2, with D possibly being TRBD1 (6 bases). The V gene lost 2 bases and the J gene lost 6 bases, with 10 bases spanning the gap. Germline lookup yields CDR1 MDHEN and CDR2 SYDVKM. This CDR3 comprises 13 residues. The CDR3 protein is CASSLKGQHGYTF. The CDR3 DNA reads TGTGCCAGCAGTTTAAAAGGACAGCATGGCTACACCTTC.

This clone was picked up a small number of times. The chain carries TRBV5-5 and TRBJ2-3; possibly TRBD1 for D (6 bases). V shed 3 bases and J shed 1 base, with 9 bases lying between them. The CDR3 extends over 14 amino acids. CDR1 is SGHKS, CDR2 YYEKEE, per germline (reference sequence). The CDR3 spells CASSSRTGTDTQYF. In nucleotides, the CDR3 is TGTGCCAGCAGCTCTAGGACAGGCACAGATACGCAGTATTTT.

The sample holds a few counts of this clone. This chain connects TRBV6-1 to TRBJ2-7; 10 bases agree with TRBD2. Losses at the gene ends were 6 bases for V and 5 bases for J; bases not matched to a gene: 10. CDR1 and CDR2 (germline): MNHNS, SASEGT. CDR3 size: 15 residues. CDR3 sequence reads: CASREMGSGRNEQYF. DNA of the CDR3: TGTGCCAGCAGAGAAATGGGTAGCGGGAGGAACGAGCAGTACTTC.

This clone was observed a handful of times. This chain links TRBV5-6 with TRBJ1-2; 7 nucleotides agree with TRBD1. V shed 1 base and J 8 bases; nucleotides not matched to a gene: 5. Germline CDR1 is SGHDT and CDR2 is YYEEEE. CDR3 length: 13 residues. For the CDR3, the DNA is TGTGCCAGCAGCTTGTCGGGACAGATAGGCTACACCTTC. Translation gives CASSLSGQIGYTF. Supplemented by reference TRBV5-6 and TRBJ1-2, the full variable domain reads DAGVTQSPTHLIKTRGQQVTLRCSPKSGHDTVSWYQQALGQGPQFIFQYYEEEERQRGNFPDRFSGHQFPNYSSELNVNALLLGDSALYLCASSLSGQIGYTFGSGTRLTVV.

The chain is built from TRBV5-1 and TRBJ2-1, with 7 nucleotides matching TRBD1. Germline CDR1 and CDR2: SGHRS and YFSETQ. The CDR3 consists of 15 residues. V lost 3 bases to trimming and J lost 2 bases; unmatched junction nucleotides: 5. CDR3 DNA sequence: TGCGCCAGCAGCTCAGAAGGGGGCCCCTACAATGAGCAGTTCTTC. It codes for CASSSEGGPYNEQFF.

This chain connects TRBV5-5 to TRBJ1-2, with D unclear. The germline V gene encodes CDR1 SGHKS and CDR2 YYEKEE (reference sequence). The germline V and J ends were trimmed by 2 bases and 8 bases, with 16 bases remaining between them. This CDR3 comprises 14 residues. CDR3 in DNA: TGTGCCAGCAGCTTTGGTTGGAGGGCTAAGGGCTACACCTTC. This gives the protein CASSFGWRAKGYTF.

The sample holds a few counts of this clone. In DNA form, the CDR3 reads TGTGCCACCAGCAGAGATTCGGCGGGTGGGCAAGAGACCCAGTACTTC. Translation: CATSRDSAGGQETQYF. The chain employs TRBV15 and TRBJ2-5; TRBD2 might be the D (5 bases). The length of the CDR3 is 16 residues. V shed 0 bases and J shed 2 bases, with 13 bases lying between them. Germline CDR1 LNHNV, CDR2 YYDKDF (reference sequence).

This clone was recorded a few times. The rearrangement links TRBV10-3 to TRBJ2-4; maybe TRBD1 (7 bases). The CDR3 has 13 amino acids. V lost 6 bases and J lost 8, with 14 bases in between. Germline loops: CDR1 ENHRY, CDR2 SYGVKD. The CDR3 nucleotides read TGTGCCATCAGCCAGGGGGGTCCGGACATTCAGTACTTC. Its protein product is CAISQGGPDIQYF.

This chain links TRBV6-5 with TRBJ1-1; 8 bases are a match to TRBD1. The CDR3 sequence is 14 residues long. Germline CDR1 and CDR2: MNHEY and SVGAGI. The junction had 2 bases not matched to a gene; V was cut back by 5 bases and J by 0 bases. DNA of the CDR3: TGTGCCAGCAGTCCGACAGGGGTGAACACTGAAGCTTTCTTT. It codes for CASSPTGVNTEAFF.

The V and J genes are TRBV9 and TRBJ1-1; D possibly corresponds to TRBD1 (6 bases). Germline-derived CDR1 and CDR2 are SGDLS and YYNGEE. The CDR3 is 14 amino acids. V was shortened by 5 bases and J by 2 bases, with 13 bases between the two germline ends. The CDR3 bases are TGTGCCAGCAGTCTAATCAGGGGCAACACTGAAGCTTTCTTT. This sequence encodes CASSLIRGNTEAFF.